This record covers a single T cell receptor (beta chain). The data belong to a study of blood T cell repertoires in COVID-19. Study-level information: From T cells, B-cell-depleted T cells, or PBMCs came the material, which was cDNA or gDNA.

The CDR3 length is 10 residues. The germline V gene has CDR1 MDHEN and CDR2 SYDVKM. Trimming removed 8 bases from V and 7 bases from J, with 6 bases in between. In the original analysis: Nucleated cell number was recorded as an estimate derived from reference gene primer amplification. Profiled with immunoSEQ multiplex PCR; TCRdb holds only in-frame clones, not every one. V and J calls and clone size follow that table, whereas D and trimming were derived from the DNA. The sample lists approximately 90,000 clones, 70% to 80% seen once, with roughly 50% in the top ten. Sequenced input: peripheral blood. The origin of this receptor is a human donor in a cohort sampled during active COVID-19. The chain combines TRBV28 with TRBJ2-1; D is possibly TRBD1 (6 bases). The CDR3 sequence is CASGQNEQFF. Written as DNA, the CDR3 is TGTGCCAGCGGACAGAATGAGCAGTTCTTC.